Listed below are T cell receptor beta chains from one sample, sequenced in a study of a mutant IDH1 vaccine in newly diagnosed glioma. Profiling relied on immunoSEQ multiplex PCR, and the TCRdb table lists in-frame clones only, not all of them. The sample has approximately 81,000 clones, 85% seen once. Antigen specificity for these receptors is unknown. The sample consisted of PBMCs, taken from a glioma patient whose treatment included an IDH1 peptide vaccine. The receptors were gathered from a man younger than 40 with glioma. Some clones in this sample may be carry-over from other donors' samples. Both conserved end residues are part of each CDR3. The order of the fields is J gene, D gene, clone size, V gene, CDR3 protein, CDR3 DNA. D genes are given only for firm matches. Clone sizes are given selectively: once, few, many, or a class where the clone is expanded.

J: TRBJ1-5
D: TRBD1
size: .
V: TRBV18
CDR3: CASSQGAEEPQHF
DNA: TGTGCCAGCTCGCAGGGGGCGGAGGAGCCCCAGCATTTT

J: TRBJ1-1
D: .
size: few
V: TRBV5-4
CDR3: CASSLVAGNTEAFF
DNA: TGTGCCAGCAGCTTGGTAGCGGGGAACACTGAAGCTTTCTTT

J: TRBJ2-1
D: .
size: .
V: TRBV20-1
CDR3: CSAPGAGEQFF
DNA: TGCAGTGCACCAGGGGCGGGTGAGCAGTTCTTC

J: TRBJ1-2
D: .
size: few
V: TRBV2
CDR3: CATSTGFHGYTF
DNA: TGTGCCACCTCAACGGGGTTTCATGGCTACACCTTC

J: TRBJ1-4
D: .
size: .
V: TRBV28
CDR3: CASSQNRGEKLFF
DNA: TGTGCCAGCAGTCAAAATCGGGGGGAAAAACTGTTTTTT

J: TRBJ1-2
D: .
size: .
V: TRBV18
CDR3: CASSHDRAYGYTF
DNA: TGTGCCAGCTCTCACGACAGAGCCTATGGCTACACCTTC

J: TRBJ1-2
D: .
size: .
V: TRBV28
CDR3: CASSPPLAHGYTF
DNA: TGTGCCAGCAGTCCACCTCTCGCCCATGGCTACACCTTC

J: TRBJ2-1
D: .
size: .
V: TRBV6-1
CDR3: CASSGGQFTYNEQFF
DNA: TGTGCCAGCAGTGGTGGACAGTTCACCTACAATGAGCAGTTCTTC

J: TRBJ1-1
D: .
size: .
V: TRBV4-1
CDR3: CASSRGNTEAFF
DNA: TGCGCCAGCAGCCGAGGGAACACTGAAGCTTTCTTT

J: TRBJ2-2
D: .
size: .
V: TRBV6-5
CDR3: CASSYSKYGELFF
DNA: TGTGCCAGCAGTTACTCGAAATACGGGGAGCTGTTTTTT

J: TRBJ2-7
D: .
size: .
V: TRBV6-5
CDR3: CASFQVPHEQYF
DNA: TGTGCCAGCTTTCAAGTACCCCACGAGCAGTACTTC

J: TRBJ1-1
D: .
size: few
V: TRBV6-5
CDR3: CASSGGTEAFF
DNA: TGTGCCAGCAGTGGAGGCACTGAAGCTTTCTTT

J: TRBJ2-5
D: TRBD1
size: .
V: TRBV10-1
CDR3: CASTQTGSIQETQYF
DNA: TGCGCCAGCACCCAGACAGGGTCGATTCAAGAGACCCAGTACTTC

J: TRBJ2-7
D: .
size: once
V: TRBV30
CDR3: CAWSVGGQTYEQYF
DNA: TGTGCCTGGAGTGTAGGGGGACAAACCTACGAGCAGTACTTC

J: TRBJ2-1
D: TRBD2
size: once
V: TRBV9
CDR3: CASSVGPELAGDNEQFF
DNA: TGTGCCAGCAGCGTGGGCCCCGAACTAGCGGGAGATAATGAGCAGTTCTTC

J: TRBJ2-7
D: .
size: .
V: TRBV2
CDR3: CASSAGELYEQYF
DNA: TGTGCCAGCAGTGCGGGGGAGCTCTACGAGCAGTACTTC

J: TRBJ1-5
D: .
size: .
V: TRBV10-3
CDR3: CAISPGRTNQPQHF
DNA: TGTGCCATCAGCCCGGGACGGACCAATCAGCCCCAGCATTTT

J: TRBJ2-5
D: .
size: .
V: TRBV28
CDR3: CASPLASVQETQYF
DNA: TGTGCCAGCCCCTTGGCCAGCGTACAAGAGACCCAGTACTTC

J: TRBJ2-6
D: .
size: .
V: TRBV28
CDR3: CASSPNQISGANVPTF
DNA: TGTGCCAGCAGTCCGAATCAGATCTCTGGGGCCAACGTCCCGACTTTC

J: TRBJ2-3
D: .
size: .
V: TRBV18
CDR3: CASSTDTQYF
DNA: TGTGCCAGCTCCACAGATACGCAGTATTTT

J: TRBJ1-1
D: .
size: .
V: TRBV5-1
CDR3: CASSLVDSPKAFF
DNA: TGTGCCAGCAGCTTGGTGGACAGCCCTAAAGCTTTCTTT

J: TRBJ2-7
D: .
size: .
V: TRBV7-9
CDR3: CASSRVSYEQYF
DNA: TGTGCCAGCAGCCGGGTCTCCTACGAGCAGTACTTC

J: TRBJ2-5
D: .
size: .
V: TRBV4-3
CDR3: CASSQFRGGPYETQYF
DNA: TGCGCCAGCAGCCAATTTAGGGGGGGGCCGTATGAGACCCAGTACTTC

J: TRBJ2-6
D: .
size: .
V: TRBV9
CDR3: CASSVDISRIGANVLTF
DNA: TGTGCCAGCAGCGTAGACATAAGCCGGATTGGGGCCAACGTCCTGACTTTC

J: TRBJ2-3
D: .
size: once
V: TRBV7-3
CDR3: CASSFSGVTGTQYF
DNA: TGTGCCAGCAGCTTTTCGGGGGTCACGGGTACGCAGTATTTT

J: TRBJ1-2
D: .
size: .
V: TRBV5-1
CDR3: CASSFASLSYGYTF
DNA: TGCGCCAGCAGCTTCGCTAGTCTTAGCTATGGCTACACCTTC

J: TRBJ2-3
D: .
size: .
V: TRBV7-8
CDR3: CASRDRTATGRDTQYF
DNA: TGTGCCAGCAGAGATAGGACGGCGACGGGTCGAGATACGCAGTATTTT

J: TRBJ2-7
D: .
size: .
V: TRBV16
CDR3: CASSHTGEQYF
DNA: TGTGCCAGCAGCCATACTGGAGAGCAGTACTTC

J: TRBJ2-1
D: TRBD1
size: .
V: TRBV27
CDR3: CASSLSWTGGNEQFF
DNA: TGTGCCAGCAGTTTATCATGGACAGGTGGGAATGAGCAGTTCTTC

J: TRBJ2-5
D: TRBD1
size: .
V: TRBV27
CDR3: CASSSRDRGGETQYF
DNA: TGTGCCAGCAGTTCCCGTGACAGGGGTGGGGAGACCCAGTACTTC

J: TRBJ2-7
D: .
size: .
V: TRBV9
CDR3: CASGGDEQYF
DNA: TGTGCCAGCGGAGGGGACGAGCAGTACTTC

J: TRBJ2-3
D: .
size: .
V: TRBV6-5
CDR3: CASSRGADTQYF
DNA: TGTGCCAGCAGTAGGGGCGCGGATACGCAGTATTTT

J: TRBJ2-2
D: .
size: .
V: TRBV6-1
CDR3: CASRTGPFNTGELFF
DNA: TGTGCCAGCAGAACCGGACCGTTTAACACCGGGGAGCTGTTTTTT

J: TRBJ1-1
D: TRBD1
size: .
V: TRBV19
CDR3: CASSPRTGMNTEAFF
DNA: TGTGCCAGTAGTCCCCGGACAGGGATGAACACTGAAGCTTTCTTT

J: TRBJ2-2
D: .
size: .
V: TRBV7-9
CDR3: CASSSPYLLGELFF
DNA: TGTGCCAGCAGCTCCCCTTATCTACTCGGGGAGCTGTTTTTT

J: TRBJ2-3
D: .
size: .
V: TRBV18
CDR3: CATPGGGGAHTDTQYF
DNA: TGTGCCACTCCAGGAGGTGGGGGAGCTCACACAGATACGCAGTATTTT

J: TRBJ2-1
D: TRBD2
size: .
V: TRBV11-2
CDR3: CAASGIGEQFF
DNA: TGCGCCGCTAGCGGGATAGGGGAGCAGTTCTTC

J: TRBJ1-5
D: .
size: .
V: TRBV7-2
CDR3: CASSFDRDQPQHF
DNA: TGTGCCAGCAGCTTTGACAGAGATCAGCCCCAGCATTTT

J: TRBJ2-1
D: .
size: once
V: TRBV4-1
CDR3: CASSSGDTYNEQFF
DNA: TGCGCCAGCAGCTCTGGTGACACATACAATGAGCAGTTCTTC

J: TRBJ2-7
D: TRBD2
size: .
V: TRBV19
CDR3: CASSEGLAGEYEQYF
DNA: TGTGCCAGTAGCGAGGGACTAGCGGGGGAGTACGAGCAGTACTTC

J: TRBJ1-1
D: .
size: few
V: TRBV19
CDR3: CASISNTEAFF
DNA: TGTGCCAGTATATCGAACACTGAAGCTTTCTTT

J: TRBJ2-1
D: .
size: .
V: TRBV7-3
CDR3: CASSDPGTTNEQFF
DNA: TGTGCCAGCAGCGATCCAGGGACCACGAATGAGCAGTTCTTC

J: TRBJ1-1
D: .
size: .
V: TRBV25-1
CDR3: CASSVGASLPVDTEAFF
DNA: TGTGCCAGCAGTGTAGGAGCGTCATTGCCAGTAGACACTGAAGCTTTCTTT

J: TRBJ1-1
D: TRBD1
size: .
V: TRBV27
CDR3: CASRQTGRLAFF
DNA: TGTGCCAGCAGACAGACAGGGCGTCTAGCTTTCTTT

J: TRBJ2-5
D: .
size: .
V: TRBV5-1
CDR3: CASSLGIQGRETQYF
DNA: TGCGCCAGCAGCTTGGGGATCCAGGGAAGAGAGACCCAGTACTTC

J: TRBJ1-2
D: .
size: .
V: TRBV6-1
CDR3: CASQYPNYGYTF
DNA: TGTGCCAGCCAATACCCTAACTATGGCTACACCTTC

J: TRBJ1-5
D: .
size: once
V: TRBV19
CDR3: CASRYQAGNQPQHF
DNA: TGTGCCAGTCGGTATCAGGCAGGCAATCAGCCCCAGCATTTT

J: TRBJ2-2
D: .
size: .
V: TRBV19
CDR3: CASSIRLANTGELFF
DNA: TGTGCCAGTAGTATCCGGTTAGCGAACACCGGGGAGCTGTTTTTT

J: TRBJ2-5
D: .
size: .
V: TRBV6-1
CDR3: CASSEGLTQETQYF
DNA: TGTGCCAGCAGTGAGGGACTGACCCAAGAGACCCAGTACTTC

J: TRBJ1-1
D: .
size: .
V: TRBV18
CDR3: CASSPKRERNTEAFF
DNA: TGTGCCAGCTCACCAAAACGTGAGAGGAACACTGAAGCTTTCTTT

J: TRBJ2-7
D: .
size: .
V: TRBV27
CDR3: CASSSFLSYEQYF
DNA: TGTGCCAGCAGTTCGTTCCTCTCCTACGAGCAGTACTTC